Following are 13 T cell receptor beta chains from one sample sequenced in a study of molecular identifiers for immune sequencing clone quantification. One entry per CDR3 protein, called by TCRdb with MiXCR from the PCR reads. The table has 70,000 to 90,000 distinct CDR3 sequences, roughly a fifth seen once. The sample comprised naive CD8+ T cells from blood, with Jurkat cell RNA spiked in. As for subset: FACS-sorted CD8+CD4-CCR7+CD45RA+ naive T cells. The receptors come from a human donor in good health. Some libraries in this study had Jurkat cell RNA spiked in.

This clonotype was recorded many times. The V and J genes are TRBV13 and TRBJ1-1; D is unresolved. The length of the CDR3 is 11 residues. Trimming cost V 3 bases and J 6 bases, with 5 bases left between them. CDR1 and CDR2 (germline): PRHDT, FYEKMQ (reference sequence). The CDR3 bases are TGTGCCAGCAGCTTGGAGGCTGAAGCTTTCTTT. Translation: CASSLEAEAFF.

This clonotype was seen ten or more times. The chain is built from TRBV4-3 and TRBJ2-5; D may match TRBD1 or TRBD2 (5 bases each). The germline gives CDR1 LGHNA, CDR2 YSLEER. CDR3 length: 17 residues. Between the trimmed V and J ends, which lost 4 bases and 2 bases, there was a span of 20 bases. In DNA, the CDR3 is TGCGCCAGCAGCCCCGGAAGCCGGGACCCGAGACAAGAGACCCAGTACTTC. Translation: CASSPGSRDPRQETQYF.

A note on this clonotype: A much larger clone is a single base away; this may be a read error. The rearrangement uses TRBV20-1 and TRBJ2-7; D perhaps matches TRBD2 (6 bases). Germline CDR1 is DFQATT and CDR2 is SNEGSKA (reference sequence). This CDR3 spans 14 amino acids. V was clipped by 3 bases and J by 4 bases, with 16 bases between them. DNA of the CDR3: TGCAGTGCTAGGGGACCGGGGGTTGTTTACGAGCAGTACTTC. It yields the protein CSARGPGVVYEQYF.

This clonotype was counted between two and nine times. This rearrangement joins TRBV27 to TRBJ2-7, with D possibly matching TRBD2 (6 bases). Trimming took off 1 base at V and 4 bases at J, with 11 bases between the two ends. CDR3 length: 14 residues. Germline CDR1 and CDR2: MNHEY and SMNVEV (reference sequence). CDR3 protein: CASSLLGGLYEQYF. As DNA, the CDR3 is TGTGCCAGCAGTTTATTGGGGGGTTTGTACGAGCAGTACTTC.

The chain has TRBV5-6 and TRBJ1-1; no firm D call. V gave up 4 bases and J gave up 0 bases, with 7 bases separating them. CDR1 and CDR2 from the germline V gene are SGHDT and YYEEEE. This CDR3 is built from 13 residues. CDR3 nucleotide sequence: TGTGCCAGCAGCACTTCGTTGAACACTGAAGCTTTCTTT. Its translation: CASSTSLNTEAFF.

Remarks on this clonotype: This may be a read error, as it is one base from a much larger clone. The chain recombines TRBV30 with TRBJ2-3; TRBD2 aligns across 7 bases. This CDR3 is built from 15 residues. Germline V gene lookup returns CDR1 GTSNPN and CDR2 SVGIG (reference sequence). The CDR3 nucleotides are TGTGCCTGGGGTGTTGTTGGGGGGGTATCAGATACGCAGTATTTT. Encoded protein: CAWGVVGGVSDTQYF.

This clonotype was recorded at least ten times. The V call is TRBV4-1, the J call TRBJ2-3; D remains ambiguous. This CDR3 has 14 residues. Germline V gene data show CDR1 as MGHRA and CDR2 as YSYEKL. Trimming cost V 0 bases and J 3 bases, with 7 bases left between them. The CDR3: CASSQDKATDTQYF. Written as DNA, the CDR3 is TGCGCCAGCAGCCAAGATAAGGCGACAGATACGCAGTATTTT.

This clonotype was seen a handful of times. This sequence joins TRBV27 and TRBJ2-1; the match to TRBD1 covers 9 bases. This CDR3 is built from 16 residues. Losses at the gene ends were 3 bases for V and 7 bases for J; bases not matched to a gene: 10. Germline assignment: CDR1 MNHEY and CDR2 SMNVEV (reference sequence). CDR3 in amino acids: CASSFQLGTGYNEQFF. The DNA of the CDR3 is TGTGCCAGCAGTTTTCAGCTGGGGACAGGGTATAATGAGCAGTTCTTC.

This clonotype was seen repeatedly, ten times or more. The chain carries TRBV6-5 and TRBJ1-5; a weak D match, TRBD1 (6 bases). The CDR3 is 13 amino acids. Trimming took 7 bases from V and 4 from J, leaving 11 bases between them. Germline-derived CDR1 and CDR2 are MNHEY and SVGAGI. DNA of the CDR3: TGTGCCAGCATCGGGGGGCGAAATCAGCCCCAGCATTTT. This gives the protein CASIGGRNQPQHF.

About this clonotype: A much larger clone differs by one base, so this may be a read error. The gene calls are TRBV20-1 and TRBJ1-3, with D tentatively TRBD1 (5 bases). Per germline, CDR1 DFQATT and CDR2 SNEGSKA (reference sequence). This CDR3 region has 13 residues. The CDR3 loop is CSASMGLGNIIYF. CDR3 sequence (DNA): TGCAGTGCTTCGATGGGGCTAGGAAACATCATATATTTT.

The genes are TRBV12-3 or TRBV12-4 and TRBJ2-5; 8 bases are a match to TRBD2. This CDR3 has 18 residues. With 5 bases clipped from V and 1 base from J, the junction kept 15 bases outside the gene matches. The CDR3, as DNA: TGTGCCAGCAGTGATTGGCGGGGGGTTCCCTCACGCCAAGAGACCCAGTACTTC. It specifies CASSDWRGVPSRQETQYF.

This clonotype was seen ten or more times. The J gene is TRBJ2-1, the V gene TRBV6-5; 13 bases fit TRBD2. CDR3 length: 15 amino acids. Germline CDR1 and CDR2: MNHEY and SVGAGI. The J segment lost 9 bases and the V segment lost 9 bases, leaving 11 bases of the junction unmatched. The CDR3 sequence is CASTLLAGGPSEQFF. For the CDR3, the DNA is TGTGCCAGTACATTACTAGCGGGAGGGCCCAGTGAGCAGTTCTTC.

This clonotype occurred many times. The genes are TRBV6-5 and TRBJ2-1; D is possibly TRBD1 (5 bases). The V gene lost 0 bases and the J gene lost 7 bases, with 7 bases spanning the gap. In germline, CDR1 is MNHEY, CDR2 SVGAGI. The CDR3 spans 13 residues. CDR3 region: CASSYSRDNEQFF. Written as DNA, the CDR3 is TGTGCCAGCAGTTACTCCAGGGATAATGAGCAGTTCTTC.